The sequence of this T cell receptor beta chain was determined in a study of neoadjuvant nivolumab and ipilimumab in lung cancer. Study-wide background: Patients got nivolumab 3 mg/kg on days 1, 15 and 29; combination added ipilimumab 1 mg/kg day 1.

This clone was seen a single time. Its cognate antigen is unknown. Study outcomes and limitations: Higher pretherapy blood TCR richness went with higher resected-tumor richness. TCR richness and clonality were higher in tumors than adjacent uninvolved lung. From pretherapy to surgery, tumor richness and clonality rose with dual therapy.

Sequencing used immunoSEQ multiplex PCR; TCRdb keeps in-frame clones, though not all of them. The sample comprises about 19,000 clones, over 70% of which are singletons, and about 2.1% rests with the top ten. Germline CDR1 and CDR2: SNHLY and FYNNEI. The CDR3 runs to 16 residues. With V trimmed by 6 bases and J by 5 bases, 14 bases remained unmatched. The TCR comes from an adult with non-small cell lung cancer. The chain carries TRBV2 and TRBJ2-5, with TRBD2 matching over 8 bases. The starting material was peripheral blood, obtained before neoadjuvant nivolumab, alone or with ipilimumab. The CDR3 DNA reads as TGTGCCAGCAGACCCGGGACTAGGGTTAAGAGCGAGACCCAGTACTTC. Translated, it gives CASRPGTRVKSETQYF.